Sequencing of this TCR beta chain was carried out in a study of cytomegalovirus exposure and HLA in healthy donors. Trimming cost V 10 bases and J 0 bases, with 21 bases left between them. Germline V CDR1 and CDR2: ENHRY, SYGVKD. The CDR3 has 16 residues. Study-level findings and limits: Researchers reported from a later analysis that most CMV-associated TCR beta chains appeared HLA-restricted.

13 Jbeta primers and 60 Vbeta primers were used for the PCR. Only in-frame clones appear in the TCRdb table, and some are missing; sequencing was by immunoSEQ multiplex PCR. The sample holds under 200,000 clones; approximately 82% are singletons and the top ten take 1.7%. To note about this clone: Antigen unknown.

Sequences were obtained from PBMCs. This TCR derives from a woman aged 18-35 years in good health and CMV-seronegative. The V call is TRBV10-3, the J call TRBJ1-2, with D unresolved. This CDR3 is CATLRGESKANYGYTF. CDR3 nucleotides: TGTGCCACCCTTCGGGGAGAAAGTAAAGCTAACTATGGCTACACCTTC.